The TCR beta chain under discussion was sequenced for a study of cytotoxic CD8 clonotypes in ibrutinib-treated CLL. General study results and limits: Public clonotypes, rarely seen, contracted or held steady on treatment. The study found baseline clonality above age-matched healthy donors, tracking circulating CD8+ T-cell counts.

To note about this clone: The antigen is unknown.

Around 2 micrograms of genomic DNA (from cryopreserved PBMCs) were used for TCR beta libraries. The assay was immunoSEQ multiplex PCR, and TCRdb's table has in-frame clones only and misses some. The data contain 130,000 or so clones, 84% of them singletons. This specimen consisted of PBMCs, obtained after 24 months of ibrutinib treatment. The source is a human donor with chronic lymphocytic leukemia.

In nucleotides, the CDR3 is TGTGCCATCAGGGGACAGGGGGCTGACGAGCAGTACTTC. It yields the protein CAIRGQGADEQYF. J is TRBJ2-7 and V is TRBV10-3; 12 bases are a match to TRBD1. This CDR3 contains 13 residues. Trimming at V came to 6 bases and at J to 5 bases, leaving 2 bases not matched to a gene. CDR1 and CDR2 from the germline V gene are ENHRY and SYGVKD.